This TCR beta chain originates from a study of regulatory T cells in long-lasting Graves disease. Findings and limits, study-wide: Newly diagnosed patients shared 1,000 or so public clonotypes; persistent patients shared 2,500 to 3,000.

Time point specified: persistent/refractory GD, antithyroid drugs over 5 years with positive TRAb. Making the TCR library involved RNA that had been extracted from PBMCs. The V end was cut by 6 bases, the J end by 0 bases, with 14 bases between. Germline V lookup: CDR1 MDHEN, CDR2 SYDVKM. CDR3 length equals 15 residues. This clonotype was recorded many times. Its matching antigen is unknown. Sequencing libraries for TCR beta were prepared with iRepertoire HTBI primers and Arm-PCR of CDR3 regions. A single record per CDR3 protein comes from TCRdb applying MiXCR to the multiplex PCR reads. The data hold around 450,000 distinct CDR3 sequences, with around a fifth observed a single time.

The chain has TRBV28 and TRBJ1-1; D ambiguous. Sequenced material: peripheral blood mononuclear cells (PBMCs), taken when the disease was refractory, from a patient treated with antithyroid drugs. This TCR derives from a female donor with Graves disease. For the CDR3, the DNA is TGTGCCAGCAGAGCTAACAGAATGGTGAACACTGAAGCTTTCTTT. It is translated as CASRANRMVNTEAFF.